A selection of T cell receptor beta chains follows, all from one sample in a study of CD8 T cells in ankylosing spondylitis. TCRdb reprocessed the 5' RACE reads via MiXCR and lists one record per CDR3 protein. The sample yields hundreds of thousands of distinct CDR3 sequences, 26% seen once. Sequencing used blood, either unsorted or a sorted T cell fraction (not recorded which). The receptors come from a male donor with ankylosing spondylitis. The CDR3 runs from the conserved cysteine through the conserved F or W. D genes are given only for firm matches. Only some rows state a clone size, as once, few, many or a class for expanded clones.

d_gene: -; j_gene: TRBJ1-5; v_gene: TRBV7-9; abundance: -; CDR3aa: CASSADTNQPQHF; CDR3nt: TGTGCCAGCAGCGCCGACACGAATCAGCCCCAGCATTTT
d_gene: -; j_gene: TRBJ2-7; v_gene: TRBV7-2; abundance: -; CDR3aa: CASSLASLEQYF; CDR3nt: TGTGCCAGCAGCTTAGCTAGCCTCGAGCAGTACTTC
d_gene: TRBD1; j_gene: TRBJ2-1; v_gene: TRBV5-5; abundance: few; CDR3aa: CASSLGTGVNNEQFF; CDR3nt: TGTGCCAGCAGCCTGGGGACAGGCGTTAACAATGAGCAGTTCTTC
d_gene: -; j_gene: TRBJ2-7; v_gene: TRBV5-1; abundance: -; CDR3aa: CASASGVTDSYEQYF; CDR3nt: TGCGCCAGCGCCTCTGGCGTGACAGACTCCTACGAGCAGTACTTC
d_gene: TRBD2; j_gene: TRBJ2-1; v_gene: TRBV27; abundance: few; CDR3aa: CASSLVSLGLTFF; CDR3nt: TGTGCCAGCAGTTTAGTTAGCCTGGGACTAACGTTCTTC
d_gene: TRBD1; j_gene: TRBJ2-1; v_gene: TRBV20-1; abundance: -; CDR3aa: CSARAPDREADNEQFF; CDR3nt: TGCAGTGCTAGAGCCCCGGACAGGGAGGCTGACAATGAGCAGTTCTTC
d_gene: -; j_gene: TRBJ2-7; v_gene: TRBV7-2; abundance: many; CDR3aa: CASSFGGTLYEQYF; CDR3nt: TGTGCCAGCAGCTTTGGCGGGACGCTCTACGAGCAGTACTTC
d_gene: TRBD1; j_gene: TRBJ2-1; v_gene: TRBV14; abundance: -; CDR3aa: CASSRGTGSFNEQFF; CDR3nt: TGTGCCAGCAGCCGCGGGACAGGGTCGTTCAATGAGCAGTTCTTC
d_gene: TRBD2; j_gene: TRBJ2-3; v_gene: TRBV4-1; abundance: few; CDR3aa: CASRSPGLTFDTQYF; CDR3nt: TGCGCCAGCAGGTCCCCGGGACTAACTTTTGATACGCAGTATTTT
d_gene: -; j_gene: TRBJ2-1; v_gene: TRBV3-1; abundance: few; CDR3aa: CASSQGVSFYEQFF; CDR3nt: TGTGCCAGCAGCCAAGGTGTTAGCTTCTATGAGCAGTTCTTC
d_gene: -; j_gene: TRBJ2-2; v_gene: TRBV3-1; abundance: -; CDR3aa: CASSRGRSESNTGELFF; CDR3nt: TGTGCCAGCAGCCGGGGGCGGAGCGAATCGAACACCGGGGAGCTGTTTTTT
d_gene: -; j_gene: TRBJ2-1; v_gene: TRBV3-1; abundance: -; CDR3aa: CASSQDPRGQRHYNEQFF; CDR3nt: TGTGCCAGCAGCCAAGATCCGCGTGGGCAGCGACACTACAATGAGCAGTTCTTC
d_gene: TRBD2; j_gene: TRBJ2-3; v_gene: TRBV5-1; abundance: few; CDR3aa: CASQREVSTDTQYF; CDR3nt: TGCGCCAGCCAGCGGGAGGTTAGCACAGATACGCAGTATTTT
d_gene: -; j_gene: TRBJ1-4; v_gene: TRBV30; abundance: few; CDR3aa: CAWSVLAGTSKLFF; CDR3nt: TGTGCCTGGAGTGTACTTGCCGGGACATCGAAACTGTTTTTT
d_gene: TRBD2; j_gene: TRBJ2-5; v_gene: TRBV20-1; abundance: few; CDR3aa: CSCEAAGLETQYF; CDR3nt: TGCAGTTGCGAGGCAGCGGGGTTAGAGACCCAGTACTTC
d_gene: TRBD1; j_gene: TRBJ1-2; v_gene: TRBV12-3/TRBV12-4; abundance: -; CDR3aa: CASSPRGQGNGYTF; CDR3nt: TGTGCCAGCAGCCCACGGGGACAGGGAAACGGCTACACCTTC
d_gene: -; j_gene: TRBJ2-3; v_gene: TRBV20-1; abundance: -; CDR3aa: CSARGSLASSNTQYF; CDR3nt: TGCAGTGCTAGGGGAAGCCTAGCCTCGTCCAATACGCAGTATTTT
d_gene: -; j_gene: TRBJ2-5; v_gene: TRBV12-3/TRBV12-4; abundance: few; CDR3aa: CASSAREGQETQYF; CDR3nt: TGTGCCAGCAGTGCTCGCGAGGGCCAGGAGACCCAGTACTTC
d_gene: TRBD1; j_gene: TRBJ2-2; v_gene: TRBV20-1; abundance: many; CDR3aa: CSASDTGTGTGELFF; CDR3nt: TGCAGTGCTAGTGATACCGGGACAGGGACCGGGGAGCTGTTTTTT
d_gene: -; j_gene: TRBJ2-6; v_gene: TRBV20-1; abundance: -; CDR3aa: CSAARGDAGANVLTF; CDR3nt: TGCAGTGCCGCACGCGGGGATGCTGGGGCCAACGTCCTGACTTTC
d_gene: TRBD2; j_gene: TRBJ2-5; v_gene: TRBV20-1; abundance: many; CDR3aa: CSARIPSGRGETQYF; CDR3nt: TGCAGTGCTAGAATCCCTAGCGGGAGGGGAGAGACCCAGTACTTC